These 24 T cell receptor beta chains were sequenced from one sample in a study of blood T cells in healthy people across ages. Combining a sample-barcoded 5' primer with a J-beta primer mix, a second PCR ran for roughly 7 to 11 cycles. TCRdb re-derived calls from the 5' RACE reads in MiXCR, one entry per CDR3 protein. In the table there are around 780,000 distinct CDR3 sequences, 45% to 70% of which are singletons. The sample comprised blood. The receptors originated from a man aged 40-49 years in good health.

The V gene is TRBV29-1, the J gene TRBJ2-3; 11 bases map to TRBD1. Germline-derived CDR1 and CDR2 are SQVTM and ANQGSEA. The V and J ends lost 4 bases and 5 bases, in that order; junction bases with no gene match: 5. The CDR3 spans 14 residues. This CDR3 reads CSVVTDRGLDTQYF. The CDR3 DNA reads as TGCAGCGTTGTAACGGACAGGGGGCTAGATACGCAGTATTTT.

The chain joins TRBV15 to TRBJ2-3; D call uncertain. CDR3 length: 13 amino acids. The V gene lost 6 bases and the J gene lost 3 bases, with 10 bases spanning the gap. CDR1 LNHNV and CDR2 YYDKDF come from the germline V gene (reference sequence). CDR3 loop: CATREPGTDTQYF. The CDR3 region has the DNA TGTGCCACCAGAGAACCTGGGACAGATACGCAGTATTTT.

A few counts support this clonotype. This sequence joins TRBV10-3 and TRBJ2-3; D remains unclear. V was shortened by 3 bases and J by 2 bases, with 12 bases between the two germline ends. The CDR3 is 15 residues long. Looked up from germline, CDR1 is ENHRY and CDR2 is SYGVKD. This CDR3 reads CAISDDKFSTDTQYF. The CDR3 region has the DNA TGTGCCATCAGTGACGATAAGTTCTCCACAGATACGCAGTATTTT.

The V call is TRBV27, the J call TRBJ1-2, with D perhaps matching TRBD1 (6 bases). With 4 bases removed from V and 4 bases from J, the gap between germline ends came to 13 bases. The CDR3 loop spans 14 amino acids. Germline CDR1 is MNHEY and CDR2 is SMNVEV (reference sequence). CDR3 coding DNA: TGTGCCAGCAGTTCCGGGGGGCTTTTCTATGGCTACACCTTC. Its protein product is CASSSGGLFYGYTF.

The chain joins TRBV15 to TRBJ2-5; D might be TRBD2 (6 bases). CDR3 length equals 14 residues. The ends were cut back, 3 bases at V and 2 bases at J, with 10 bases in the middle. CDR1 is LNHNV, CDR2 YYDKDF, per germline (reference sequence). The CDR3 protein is CATSRRGIQETQYF. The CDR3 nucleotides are TGTGCCACCAGCAGGCGGGGAATTCAAGAGACCCAGTACTTC.

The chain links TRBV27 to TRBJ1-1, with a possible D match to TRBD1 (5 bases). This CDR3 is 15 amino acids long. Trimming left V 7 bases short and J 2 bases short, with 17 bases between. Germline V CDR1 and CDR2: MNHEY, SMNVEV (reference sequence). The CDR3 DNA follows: TGTGCCAGCACCCCTGGGGGGGGTCTAAACACTGAAGCTTTCTTT. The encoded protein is CASTPGGGLNTEAFF.

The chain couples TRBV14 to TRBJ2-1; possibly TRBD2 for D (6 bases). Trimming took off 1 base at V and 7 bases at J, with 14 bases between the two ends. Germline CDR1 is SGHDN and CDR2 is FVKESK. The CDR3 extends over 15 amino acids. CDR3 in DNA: TGTGCCAGCAGCCAAGGGATGGGGGGTTCGAATGAGCAGTTCTTC. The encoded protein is CASSQGMGGSNEQFF.

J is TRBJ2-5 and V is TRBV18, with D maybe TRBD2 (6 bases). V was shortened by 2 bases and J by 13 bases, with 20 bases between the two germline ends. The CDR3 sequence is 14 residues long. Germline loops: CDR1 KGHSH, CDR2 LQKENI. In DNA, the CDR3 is TGTGCCAGCTCACCAGGGGGGTTGTTTGGCGAGCGGTACTTC. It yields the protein CASSPGGLFGERYF.

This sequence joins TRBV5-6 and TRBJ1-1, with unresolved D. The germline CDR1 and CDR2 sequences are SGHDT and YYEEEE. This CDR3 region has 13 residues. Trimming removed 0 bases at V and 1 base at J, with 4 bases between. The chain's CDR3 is CASSLVANTEAFF. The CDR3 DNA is TGTGCCAGCAGCTTGGTGGCGAACACTGAAGCTTTCTTT.

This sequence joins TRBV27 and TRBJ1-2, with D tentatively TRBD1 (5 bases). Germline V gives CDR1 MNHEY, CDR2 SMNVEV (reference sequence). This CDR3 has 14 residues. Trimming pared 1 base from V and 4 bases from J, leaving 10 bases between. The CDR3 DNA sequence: TGTGCCAGCAGTTTATTGGGGAGGGGCTATGGCTACACCTTC. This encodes CASSLLGRGYGYTF.

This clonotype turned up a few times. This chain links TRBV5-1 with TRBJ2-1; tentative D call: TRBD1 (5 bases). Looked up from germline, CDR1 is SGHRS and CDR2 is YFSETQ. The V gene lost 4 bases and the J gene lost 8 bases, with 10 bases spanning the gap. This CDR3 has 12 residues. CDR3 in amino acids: CASSVQVYEQFF. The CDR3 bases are TGCGCCAGCAGCGTACAGGTCTATGAGCAGTTCTTC.

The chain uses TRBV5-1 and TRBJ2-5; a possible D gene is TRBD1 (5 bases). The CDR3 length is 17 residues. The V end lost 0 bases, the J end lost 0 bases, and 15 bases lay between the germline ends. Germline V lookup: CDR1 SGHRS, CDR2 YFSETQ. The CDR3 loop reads CASSLGGGTTNQETQYF. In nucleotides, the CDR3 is TGCGCCAGCAGCTTGGGGGGCGGTACAACCAACCAAGAGACCCAGTACTTC.

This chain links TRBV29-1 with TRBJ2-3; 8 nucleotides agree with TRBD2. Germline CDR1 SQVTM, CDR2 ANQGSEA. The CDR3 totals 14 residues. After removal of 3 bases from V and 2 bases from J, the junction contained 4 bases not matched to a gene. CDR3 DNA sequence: TGCAGCGTTGACGGGGGGGGCAACACAGATACGCAGTATTTT. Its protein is CSVDGGGNTDTQYF.

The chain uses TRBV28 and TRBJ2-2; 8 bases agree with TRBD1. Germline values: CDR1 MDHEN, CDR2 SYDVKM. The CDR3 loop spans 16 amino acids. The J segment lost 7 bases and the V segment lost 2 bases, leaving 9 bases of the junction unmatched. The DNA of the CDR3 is TGTGCCAGCAGTTTAGAGGCAGGGGGCTTTGTCGGGGAGCTGTTTTTT. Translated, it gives CASSLEAGGFVGELFF.

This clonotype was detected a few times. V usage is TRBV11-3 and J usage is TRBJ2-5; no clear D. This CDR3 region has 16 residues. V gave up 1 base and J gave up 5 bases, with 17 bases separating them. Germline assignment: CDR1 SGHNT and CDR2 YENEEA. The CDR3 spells CASSLGSYELRETQYF. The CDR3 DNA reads TGTGCCAGCAGCTTAGGCTCGTACGAGCTGCGGGAGACCCAGTACTTC.

The CDR3 sequence is CASSQQGMRDTQYF. The CDR3 DNA follows: TGCGCCAGCAGCCAACAGGGAATGAGAGATACGCAGTATTTT. The V gene is TRBV5-1, the J gene TRBJ2-3; the D gene is possibly TRBD1 (6 bases). CDR3 size: 14 residues. Germline loops: CDR1 SGHRS, CDR2 YFSETQ. The V gene lost 4 bases and the J gene lost 5 bases, with 14 bases spanning the gap.

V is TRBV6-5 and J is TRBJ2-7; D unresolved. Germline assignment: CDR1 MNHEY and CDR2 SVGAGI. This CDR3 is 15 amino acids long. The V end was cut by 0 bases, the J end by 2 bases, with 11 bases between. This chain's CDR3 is CASSYSEGLTYEQYF. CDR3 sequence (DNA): TGTGCCAGCAGTTACTCGGAAGGGCTGACCTACGAGCAGTACTTC.

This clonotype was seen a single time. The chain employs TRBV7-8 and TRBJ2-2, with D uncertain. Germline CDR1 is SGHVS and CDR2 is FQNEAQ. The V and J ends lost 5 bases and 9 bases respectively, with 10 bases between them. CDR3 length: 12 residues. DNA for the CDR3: TGTGCCAGCAGCCCAGAACCCCGGGAGCTGTTTTTT. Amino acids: CASSPEPRELFF. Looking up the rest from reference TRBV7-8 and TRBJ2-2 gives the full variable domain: GAGVSQSPRYKVAKRGQDVALRCDPISGHVSLFWYQQALGQGPEFLTYFQNEAQLDKSGLPSDRFFAERPEGSVSTLKIQRTQQEDSAVYLCASSPEPRELFFGEGSRLTVL.

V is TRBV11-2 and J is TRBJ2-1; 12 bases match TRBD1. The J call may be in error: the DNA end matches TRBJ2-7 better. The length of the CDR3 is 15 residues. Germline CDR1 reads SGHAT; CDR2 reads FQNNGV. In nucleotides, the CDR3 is TGTGCCAGCAGCTTCACCGGGACAGGGGGCTTTGAGCAGTACTTC. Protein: CASSFTGTGGFEQYF.

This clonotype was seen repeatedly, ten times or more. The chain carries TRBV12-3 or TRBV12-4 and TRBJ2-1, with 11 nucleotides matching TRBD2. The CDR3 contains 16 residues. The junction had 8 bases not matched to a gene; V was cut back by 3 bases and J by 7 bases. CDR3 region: CASSFIPGLAANEQFF. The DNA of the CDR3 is TGTGCCAGCAGTTTCATTCCGGGACTAGCGGCGAATGAGCAGTTCTTC.

The CDR3 protein is CSARVAGGANEQFF. CDR3 nucleotides: TGCAGTGCTAGGGTCGCGGGAGGCGCCAATGAGCAGTTCTTC. V is TRBV20-1 and J is TRBJ2-1, with 8 bases identical to TRBD2. Germline V gene lookup returns CDR1 DFQATT and CDR2 SNEGSKA (reference sequence). With 3 bases clipped from V and 6 bases from J, the junction kept 7 bases outside the gene matches. The CDR3 length is 14 residues.

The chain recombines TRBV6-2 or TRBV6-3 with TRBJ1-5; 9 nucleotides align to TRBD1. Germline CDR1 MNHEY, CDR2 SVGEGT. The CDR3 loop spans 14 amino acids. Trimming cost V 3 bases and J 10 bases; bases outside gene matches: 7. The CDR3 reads CASSYGTGYPPQHF. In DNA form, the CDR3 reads TGTGCCAGCAGTTATGGGACAGGGTACCCCCCCCAGCATTTT.

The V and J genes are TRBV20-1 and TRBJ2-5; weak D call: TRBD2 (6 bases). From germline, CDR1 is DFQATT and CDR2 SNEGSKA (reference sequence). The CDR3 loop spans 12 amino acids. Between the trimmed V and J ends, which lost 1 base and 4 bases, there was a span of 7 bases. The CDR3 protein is CSARVRGETQYF. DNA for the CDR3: TGCAGTGCTAGAGTGCGGGGAGAGACCCAGTACTTC.

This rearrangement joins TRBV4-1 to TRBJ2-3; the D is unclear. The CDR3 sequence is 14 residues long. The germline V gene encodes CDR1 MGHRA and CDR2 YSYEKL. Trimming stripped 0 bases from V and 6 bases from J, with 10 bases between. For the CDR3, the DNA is TGCGCCAGCAGCCAAGATAATCCGGGTGATACGCAGTATTTT. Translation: CASSQDNPGDTQYF.